Listed below are T cell receptor beta chains from one sample, sequenced in a study of vaccination and CD4 T cells after COVID-19. Their antigen targets remain unknown. MiXCR, applied by TCRdb to the PCR reads, yields one record per CDR3 protein. The sample lists some 20,000 distinct CDR3 sequences; roughly 50% were seen once. Sequencing was carried out using CD4+ T cells from blood, cultured in vitro. These receptors were taken from a human donor who had recovered from COVID-19. The CDR3 runs from the conserved cysteine through the conserved F or W. D genes are given only for firm matches. Part of the rows lack a size; the others show once, few, many or a class for expanded clones.

D: NA
V: TRBV27
size: NA
J: TRBJ2-3
DNA: TGTGCCAGCAGTTTATTGACGAGCACAGATACGCAGTATTTT
CDR3: CASSLLTSTDTQYF

D: NA
V: TRBV3-1
size: NA
J: TRBJ1-6
DNA: TGTGCCAGCAGCCCCTGGGAGTCCTATAATTCACCCCTCCACTTT
CDR3: CASSPWESYNSPLHF

D: NA
V: TRBV5-5
size: NA
J: TRBJ1-5
DNA: TGTGCCAGCAGCCCCCGCTGGGATAGCAATCAGCCCCAGCATTTT
CDR3: CASSPRWDSNQPQHF

D: TRBD2
V: TRBV28
size: NA
J: TRBJ2-7
DNA: TGTGCCAGCATCCAAGCGGGAGGGCCCCGAACTGACTCCTACGAGCAGTACTTC
CDR3: CASIQAGGPRTDSYEQYF

D: NA
V: TRBV4-2
size: NA
J: TRBJ1-2
DNA: TGTGCCAGCAGCCAAGGGAGGGGCCCTAACTATGGCTACACCTTC
CDR3: CASSQGRGPNYGYTF

D: NA
V: TRBV6-2/TRBV6-3
size: few
J: TRBJ2-1
DNA: TGTGCCAGCAGGGGGCCATGGGAGCAGTTCTTC
CDR3: CASRGPWEQFF

D: NA
V: TRBV28
size: NA
J: TRBJ1-5
DNA: TGTGCCAGCAGTAAGGACAGCTTTGGCAATCAGCCCCAGCATTTT
CDR3: CASSKDSFGNQPQHF

D: NA
V: TRBV7-2
size: NA
J: TRBJ1-1
DNA: TGTGCCAGCAGCCCAGACCCGGACACTGAAGCTTTCTTT
CDR3: CASSPDPDTEAFF

D: NA
V: TRBV5-6
size: NA
J: TRBJ1-2
DNA: TGTGCCAGCAGCTTGGCCGGGAGGGGGGCTAACTATGGCTACACCTTC
CDR3: CASSLAGRGANYGYTF

D: NA
V: TRBV5-6
size: NA
J: TRBJ2-3
DNA: TGTGCCAGCAGCTCCGGGTCTGAGGATACGCAGTATTTT
CDR3: CASSSGSEDTQYF

D: NA
V: TRBV20-1
size: few
J: TRBJ1-1
DNA: TGCAGTGCTAGTCGGCAGACAGCGAACACTGAAGCTTTCTTT
CDR3: CSASRQTANTEAFF

D: TRBD2
V: TRBV7-2
size: NA
J: TRBJ2-1
DNA: TGTGCCAGCAGCCGAGGGACTAGCGAAGAGCAGTTCTTC
CDR3: CASSRGTSEEQFF

D: NA
V: TRBV7-9
size: few
J: TRBJ2-2
DNA: TGTGCCAGCAGCCTCGGACAGAACACCGGGGAGCTGTTTTTT
CDR3: CASSLGQNTGELFF

D: TRBD1
V: TRBV7-2
size: NA
J: TRBJ1-5
DNA: TGTGCCAGCAACCGAGGAGGGACAGCTAGCAATCAGTCCCAGCATTTT
CDR3: CASNRGGTASNQSQHF

D: NA
V: TRBV27
size: few
J: TRBJ2-3
DNA: TGTGCCAGCAGTGGGGTTGGAGGTACGCAGTATTTT
CDR3: CASSGVGGTQYF

D: TRBD1
V: TRBV24-1
size: few
J: TRBJ2-1
DNA: TGTGCCACCAGTGTAGGGGCAGGGGGCTTCGATGAGCAGTTCTTC
CDR3: CATSVGAGGFDEQFF

D: NA
V: TRBV28
size: once
J: TRBJ2-7
DNA: TGTGCCAGCAGCAGGGACTCCTACGAGCAGTACTTC
CDR3: CASSRDSYEQYF

D: TRBD2
V: TRBV20-1
size: few
J: TRBJ2-1
DNA: TGCAGTGCCCCCACCGGGACTAGCGGATTCAATGAGCAGTTCTTC
CDR3: CSAPTGTSGFNEQFF

D: NA
V: TRBV3-1
size: NA
J: TRBJ2-4
DNA: TGTGCCAGCAGCCAGGGTAATACAAACATTCAGTACTTC
CDR3: CASSQGNTNIQYF

D: TRBD2
V: TRBV4-3
size: few
J: TRBJ2-2
DNA: TGCGCCAGCAGCCAAGAGGGCCTAGCGGGAGTTGGCGGGGAGCTGTTTTTT
CDR3: CASSQEGLAGVGGELFF

D: NA
V: TRBV28
size: few
J: TRBJ1-1
DNA: TGTGCCAGCAGTCCCGCCGGGACACCCAACACTGAAGCTTTCTTT
CDR3: CASSPAGTPNTEAFF

D: NA
V: TRBV20-1
size: few
J: TRBJ2-3
DNA: TGCAGTGCCGGACTTGTAGATACGCAGTATTTT
CDR3: CSAGLVDTQYF

D: NA
V: TRBV20-1
size: NA
J: TRBJ1-4
DNA: TGCAGTGCAAAGGGGGTGGGAGGGGAAAAACTGTTTTTT
CDR3: CSAKGVGGEKLFF

D: TRBD2
V: TRBV5-4
size: few
J: TRBJ2-7
DNA: TGTGCCAGCAGCATCGGGACTAGCGGGATCTACGAGCAGTACTTC
CDR3: CASSIGTSGIYEQYF

D: TRBD1
V: TRBV5-4
size: NA
J: TRBJ1-6
DNA: TGTGCCAGCAGCATGGACAGGGGGAATTCACCCCTCCACTTT
CDR3: CASSMDRGNSPLHF

D: NA
V: TRBV21-1
size: NA
J: TRBJ2-7
DNA: TGTGCCAGCAGCAAGCGACTAGCGGGGGCCTACGAGCAGTACTTC
CDR3: CASSKRLAGAYEQYF

D: NA
V: TRBV5-1
size: NA
J: TRBJ1-6
DNA: TGCGCCAGCAGCTTGGGTGGGGGCGCGTATAATTCACCCCTCCACTTT
CDR3: CASSLGGGAYNSPLHF

D: TRBD2
V: TRBV6-2/TRBV6-3
size: NA
J: TRBJ2-7
DNA: TGTGCCAGCAATCGCGGCGGGAGGACCTTCTCCTACGAGCAGTACTTC
CDR3: CASNRGGRTFSYEQYF

D: NA
V: TRBV7-9
size: NA
J: TRBJ1-6
DNA: TGTGCCAGCAGCAAACATGGCATGGGGGGGTATTCACCCCTCCACTTT
CDR3: CASSKHGMGGYSPLHF

D: TRBD1
V: TRBV11-3
size: NA
J: TRBJ1-1
DNA: TGTGCCAGCAGCTTCAGGGGCGCACAGGGGGGCGCTGAAGCTTTCTTT
CDR3: CASSFRGAQGGAEAFF

D: TRBD1
V: TRBV5-1
size: NA
J: TRBJ1-1
DNA: TGCGCCAGCAGCTTGACAGGGGCTGGTGGTGAAGCTTTCTTT
CDR3: CASSLTGAGGEAFF

D: NA
V: TRBV4-1
size: NA
J: TRBJ2-5
DNA: TGCGCCAGCAGCCAAGGCCCTCTGAAACCCCAAGGGGAGACCCAGTACTTC
CDR3: CASSQGPLKPQGETQYF

D: NA
V: TRBV28
size: few
J: TRBJ1-2
DNA: TGTGCCAGCAGTTTTGGGGGAGGCTATGGCTACACCTTC
CDR3: CASSFGGGYGYTF